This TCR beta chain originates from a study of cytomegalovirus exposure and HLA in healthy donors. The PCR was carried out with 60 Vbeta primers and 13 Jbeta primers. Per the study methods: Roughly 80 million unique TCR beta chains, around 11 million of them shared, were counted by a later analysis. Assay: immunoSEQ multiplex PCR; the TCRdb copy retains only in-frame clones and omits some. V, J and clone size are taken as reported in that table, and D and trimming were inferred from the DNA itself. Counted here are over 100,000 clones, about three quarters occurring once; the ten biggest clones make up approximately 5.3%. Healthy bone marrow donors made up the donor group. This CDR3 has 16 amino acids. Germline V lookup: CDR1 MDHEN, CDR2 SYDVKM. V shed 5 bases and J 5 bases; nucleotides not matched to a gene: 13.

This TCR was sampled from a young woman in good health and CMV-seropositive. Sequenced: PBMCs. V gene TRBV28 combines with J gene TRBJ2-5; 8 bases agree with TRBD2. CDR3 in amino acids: CASSPRGSGKLETQYF. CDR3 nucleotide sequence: TGTGCCAGCAGTCCCCGGGGTAGCGGGAAGCTTGAGACCCAGTACTTC.